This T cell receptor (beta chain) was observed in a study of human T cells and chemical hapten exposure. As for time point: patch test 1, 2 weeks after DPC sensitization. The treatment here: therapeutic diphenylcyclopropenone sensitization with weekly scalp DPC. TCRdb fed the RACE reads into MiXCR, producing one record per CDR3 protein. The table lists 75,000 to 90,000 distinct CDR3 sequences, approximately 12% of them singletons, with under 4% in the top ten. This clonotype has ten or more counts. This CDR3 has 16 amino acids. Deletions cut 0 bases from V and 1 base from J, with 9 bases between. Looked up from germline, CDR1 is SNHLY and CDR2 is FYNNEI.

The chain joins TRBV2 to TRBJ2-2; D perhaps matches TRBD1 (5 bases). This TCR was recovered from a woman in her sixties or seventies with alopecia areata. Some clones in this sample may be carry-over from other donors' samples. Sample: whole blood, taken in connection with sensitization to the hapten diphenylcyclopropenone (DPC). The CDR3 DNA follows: TGTGCCAGCAGTGAAGCACCAGGGTTGAACACCGGGGAGCTGTTTTTT. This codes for CASSEAPGLNTGELFF.